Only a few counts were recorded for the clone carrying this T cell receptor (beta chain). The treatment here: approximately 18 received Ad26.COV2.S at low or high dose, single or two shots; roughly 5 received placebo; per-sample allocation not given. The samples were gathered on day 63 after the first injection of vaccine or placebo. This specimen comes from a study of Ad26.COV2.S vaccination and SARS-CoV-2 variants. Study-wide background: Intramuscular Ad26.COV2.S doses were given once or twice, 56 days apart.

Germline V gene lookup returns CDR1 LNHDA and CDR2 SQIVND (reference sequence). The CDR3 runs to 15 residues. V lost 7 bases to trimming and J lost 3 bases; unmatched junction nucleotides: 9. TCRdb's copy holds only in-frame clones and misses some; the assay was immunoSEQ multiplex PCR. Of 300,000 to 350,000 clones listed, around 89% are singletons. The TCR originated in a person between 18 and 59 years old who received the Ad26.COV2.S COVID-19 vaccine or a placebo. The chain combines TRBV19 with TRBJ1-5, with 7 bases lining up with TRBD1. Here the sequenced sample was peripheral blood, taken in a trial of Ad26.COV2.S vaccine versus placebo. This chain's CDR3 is CASTSDRVFNQPQHF. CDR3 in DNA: TGTGCCAGTACCTCCGACAGGGTGTTCAATCAGCCCCAGCATTTT.